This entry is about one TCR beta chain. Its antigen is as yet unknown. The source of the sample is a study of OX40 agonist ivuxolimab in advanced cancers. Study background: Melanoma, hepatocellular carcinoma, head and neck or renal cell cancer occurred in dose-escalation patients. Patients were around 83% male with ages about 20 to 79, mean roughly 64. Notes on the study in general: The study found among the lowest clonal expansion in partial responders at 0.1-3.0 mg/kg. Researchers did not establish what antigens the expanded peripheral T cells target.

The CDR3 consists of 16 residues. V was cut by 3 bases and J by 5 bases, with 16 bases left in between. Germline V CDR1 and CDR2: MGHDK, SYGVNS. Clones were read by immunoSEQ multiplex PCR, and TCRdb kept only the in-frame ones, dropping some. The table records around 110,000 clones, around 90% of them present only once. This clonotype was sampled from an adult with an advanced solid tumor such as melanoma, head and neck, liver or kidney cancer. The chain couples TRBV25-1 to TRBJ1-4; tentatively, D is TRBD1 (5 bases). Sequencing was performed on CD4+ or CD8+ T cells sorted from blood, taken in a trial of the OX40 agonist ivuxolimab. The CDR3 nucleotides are TGTGCCAGCAGTGACGGGAAGACAGCTGCAAATGAAAAACTGTTTTTT. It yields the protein CASSDGKTAANEKLFF.